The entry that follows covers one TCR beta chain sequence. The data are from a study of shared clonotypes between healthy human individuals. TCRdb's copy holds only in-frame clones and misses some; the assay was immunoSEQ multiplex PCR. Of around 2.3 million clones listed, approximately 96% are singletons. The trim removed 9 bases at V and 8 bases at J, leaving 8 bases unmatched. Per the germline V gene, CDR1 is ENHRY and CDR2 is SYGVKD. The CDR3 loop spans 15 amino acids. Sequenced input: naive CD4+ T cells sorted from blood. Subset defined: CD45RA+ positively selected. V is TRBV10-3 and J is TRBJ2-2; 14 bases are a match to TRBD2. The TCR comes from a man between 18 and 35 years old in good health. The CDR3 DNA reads TGTGCCATTCGGACTAGCGGGGGGCCCACAGGGGAGCTGTTTTTT. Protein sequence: CAIRTSGGPTGELFF.